This TCR beta chain was recorded in a study of PD-1 blockade in classical Hodgkin lymphoma. The V end was cut by 2 bases, the J end by 2 bases, with 10 bases between. CDR1 SNHLY and CDR2 FYNNEI come from the germline V gene. The CDR3 contains 14 residues. Time point noted: cycle 4 day 1 (C4D1), after less than 7 weeks of nivolumab. There was relapse after autologous stem cell transplantation in every patient, and there was variation in brentuximab vedotin exposure. Repertoires were generated with immunoSEQ multiplex PCR, while TCRdb's copy carries only in-frame clones and drops some. The repertoire consists of about 49,000 clones, with nearly 90% occurring once and the leading ten covering roughly 14%.

This TCR was sampled from a human donor with classical Hodgkin lymphoma. This material consisted of peripheral blood mononuclear cells (PBMCs), taken before the fourth cycle of nivolumab. The chain couples TRBV2 to TRBJ2-7; D is unresolved. The CDR3 DNA reads TGTGCCAGCAGTGAACCAGATTTTCCCTACGAGCAGTACTTC. Encoded protein: CASSEPDFPYEQYF. Complete variable domain (other parts from reference TRBV2 and TRBJ2-7): EPEVTQTPSHQVTQMGQEVILRCVPISNHLYFYWYRQILGQKVEFLVSFYNNEISEKSEIFDDQFSVERPDGSNFTLKIRSTKLEDSAMYFCASSEPDFPYEQYFGPGTRLTVT.